This TCR beta chain was identified in a study of T cells after yellow fever vaccination. As for the study in general: The fractions with low cell numbers were processed using SMART-Seq v4 Ultra Low Input.

TCRdb processed the 5' RACE reads anew with MiXCR; each CDR3 protein has one entry. This table has some 320,000 distinct CDR3 sequences, 7.5% to 9% appearing once. Whole-study findings and limits: Reappearance after the booster was seen for most primary-vaccination clones, at 95% to 96% CD4 and 70% to 90% CD8. It was the secondary response that reached its peak faster, day 5 versus 15, but it was weaker. Bulk-population clonotypes that are abundant could appear as contaminants in FACS-sorted repertoires.

The CDR3 has 14 residues. CDR1 is SEHNR and CDR2 is FQNEAQ in the germline V gene (reference sequence). V lost 5 bases to trimming and J lost 5 bases, with 14 bases between them. This clonotype was observed a handful of times. Antigen unknown. This specimen consisted of CD4+ T cells sorted from PBMCs, obtained 5 days after the yellow fever booster vaccination. The clonotype originates from a man aged 18 to 35 who received the YFV17D yellow fever vaccine. The chain employs TRBV7-9 and TRBJ2-3; no firm D call. For the CDR3, the DNA is TGTGCCAGCAGCCCAAGGCTAGGTGTAGATACGCAGTATTTT. As protein: CASSPRLGVDTQYF.